Each of the 26 T cell receptor beta chains below was sequenced from the same sample in a study of PD-1 blockade in classical Hodgkin lymphoma. As to time point: cycle 4 day 1 (C4D1), after 6 weeks of nivolumab. Brentuximab vedotin exposure varied among the patients, all of whom had relapsed after autologous stem cell transplantation. TCRdb's table, derived via immunoSEQ multiplex PCR, lists solely in-frame clones and lacks some. Here the sample spans some 53,000 clones, 86% being singletons. The material was peripheral blood mononuclear cells (PBMCs), obtained before the fourth cycle of nivolumab. These receptors were obtained from a human donor with classical Hodgkin lymphoma.

The sample holds one count of this clone. The chain couples TRBV5-6 to TRBJ2-7; TRBD2 matches at 12 bases. Germline V lookup: CDR1 SGHDT, CDR2 YYEEEE. The CDR3 length is 17 residues. The V segment lost 5 bases and the J segment 5 bases; nucleotides outside the gene matches: 14. The CDR3 DNA reads as TGTGCCAGCAGTACCCGGCTAGCGGGGGGGCTATCCCACGAGCAGTACTTC. This codes for CASSTRLAGGLSHEQYF.

The gene calls are TRBV19 and TRBJ2-3; TRBD1 aligns across 8 bases. The CDR3 has 14 residues. CDR1 is LNHDA and CDR2 is SQIVND in the germline V gene (reference sequence). The V and J ends lost 2 bases and 4 bases, in that order; junction bases with no gene match: 2. CDR3 coding DNA: TGTGCCAGTAGTATAACAGGGGGATCAGATACGCAGTATTTT. Translating it yields CASSITGGSDTQYF.

The chain uses TRBV7-2 and TRBJ2-7; a weak D match, TRBD1 (5 bases). Germline-derived CDR1 and CDR2 are SGHTA and FQGNSA. The CDR3 is 15 residues long. V lost 5 bases and J lost 0, with 14 bases in between. CDR3 in amino acids: CASSPISGSSYEQYF. The CDR3 region has the DNA TGTGCCAGCAGCCCCATCTCAGGGTCCTCCTACGAGCAGTACTTC.

The V call is TRBV6-1, the J call TRBJ2-3, with TRBD2 matching 7 bases. Per germline, CDR1 MNHNS and CDR2 SASEGT. V gave up 2 bases and J gave up 3 bases; unmatched junction bases: 5. The CDR3 covers 15 residues. CDR3 sequence reads: CASSELAGVTDTQYF. Here the CDR3 DNA reads TGTGCCAGCAGTGAACTGGCGGGAGTGACAGATACGCAGTATTTT.

The chain links TRBV27 to TRBJ2-6; 7 bases are a match to TRBD1. The CDR3 extends over 16 amino acids. Unmatched junction bases numbered 1, after V lost 2 bases and J lost 0 bases. From germline, CDR1 is MNHEY and CDR2 SMNVEV (reference sequence). CDR3 DNA: TGTGCCAGCAGTTTAAACAGGGGCTCTGGGGCCAACGTCCTGACTTTC. It encodes CASSLNRGSGANVLTF.

This clone has a handful of counts. J is TRBJ1-2 and V is TRBV5-6; unclear D gene. The CDR3 sequence is 13 residues long. V shed 0 bases and J shed 2 bases, with 5 bases lying between them. The germline CDR1 and CDR2 sequences are SGHDT and YYEEEE. DNA of the CDR3: TGTGCCAGCAGCTTGGAAGGGAACTATGGCTACACCTTC. Amino acids: CASSLEGNYGYTF.

The gene calls are TRBV5-1 and TRBJ2-3, with TRBD2 identical over 11 bases. Germline V gives CDR1 SGHRS, CDR2 YFSETQ. With V trimmed by 1 base and J by 0 bases, 4 bases remained unmatched. CDR3 length: 17 residues. The CDR3 DNA is TGCGCCAGCAGCTTGACACTAGCGGGGGACAGCACAGATACGCAGTATTTT. Amino acid sequence: CASSLTLAGDSTDTQYF.

This chain links TRBV4-2 with TRBJ2-7; 9 nucleotides align to TRBD2. Germline V CDR1 and CDR2: LGHNA, YNFKEQ. V shed 4 bases, J shed 5 bases, and the junction held 12 bases outside the gene matches. The CDR3 runs 16 residues. The CDR3 spells CASSLGSVAGVDEQYF. The CDR3 bases are TGTGCCAGCAGCCTAGGTTCCGTAGCGGGAGTTGACGAGCAGTACTTC.

This chain connects TRBV9 to TRBJ1-1, with D hard to call. CDR1 SGDLS and CDR2 YYNGEE come from the germline V gene. V was pared by 0 bases and J by 3 bases, with 6 bases between. This CDR3 contains 13 residues. CDR3 DNA sequence: TGTGCCAGCAGCGTAGGAATGTACACTGAAGCTTTCTTT. This translates into CASSVGMYTEAFF. Filled out from reference TRBV9 and TRBJ1-1, the complete variable domain reads DSGVTQTPKHLITATGQRVTLRCSPRSGDLSVYWYQQSLDQGLQFLIQYYNGEERAKGNILERFSAQQFPDLHSELNLSSLELGDSALYFCASSVGMYTEAFFGQGTRLTVV.

The chain is built from TRBV5-4 and TRBJ2-3; TRBD2 agrees at 7 bases. Germline V gene lookup returns CDR1 SGHNT and CDR2 YYREEE (reference sequence). J lost 5 bases, V lost 1 base, and 13 bases had no gene match. The length of the CDR3 is 17 residues. In DNA, the CDR3 is TGTGCCAGCAGCTTGTGGGGGGAGGGGCAAGGGAGAGATACGCAGTATTTT. Amino acids: CASSLWGEGQGRDTQYF.

The chain has TRBV6-6 and TRBJ2-3, with D unclear. Trimming took off 0 bases at V and 1 base at J, with 8 bases between the two ends. The CDR3 has 15 residues. CDR1 is MNHNY, CDR2 SVGAGI, per germline (reference sequence). CDR3 amino acids: CASSYSKWGTDTQYF. As DNA, the CDR3 is TGTGCCAGCAGTTACTCGAAGTGGGGCACAGATACGCAGTATTTT.

In nucleotides, the CDR3 is TGTGCCAGCAGCTTGAGCACAGATACGCAGTATTTT. Protein: CASSLSTDTQYF. The rearrangement uses TRBV5-4 and TRBJ2-3; D not certain. The CDR3 is made up of 12 amino acids. V was shortened by 1 base and J by 0 bases, with 0 bases between the two germline ends. Germline CDR1 and CDR2: SGHNT and YYREEE (reference sequence).

The gene calls are TRBV11-2 and TRBJ1-2, with D maybe TRBD1 (6 bases). Germline CDR1 and CDR2: SGHAT and FQNNGV. The V end was cut by 4 bases, the J end by 4 bases, with 13 bases between. The CDR3 runs 14 residues. The CDR3 loop is CASSSTGPFYGYTF. Written as DNA, the CDR3 is TGTGCCAGCAGCTCCACAGGGCCTTTCTATGGCTACACCTTC.

The chain combines TRBV4-2 with TRBJ1-6, with D possibly matching TRBD1 (5 bases). The germline gives CDR1 LGHNA, CDR2 YNFKEQ. The V end lost 1 base, the J end lost 0 bases, and 22 bases lay between the germline ends. The CDR3 covers 21 residues. CDR3 residues: CASSQVWGGEGRSSYNSPLHF. The CDR3 nucleotides read TGTGCCAGCAGCCAAGTTTGGGGGGGAGAAGGCAGGAGCTCCTATAATTCACCCCTCCACTTT.

The chain employs TRBV4-1 and TRBJ2-2, with TRBD1 as a possible D gene (6 bases). CDR3 size: 19 residues. Germline loops: CDR1 MGHRA, CDR2 YSYEKL. Trimming removed 1 base at V and 0 bases at J, with 18 bases between. The CDR3 DNA is TGCGCCAGCAGCCAAGGAGGACCCTTTACAGGGCCGAACACCGGGGAGCTGTTTTTT. Its translation is CASSQGGPFTGPNTGELFF.

J is TRBJ1-5 and V is TRBV28, with a tentative D call TRBD1 (6 bases). Per the germline V gene, CDR1 is MDHEN and CDR2 is SYDVKM. CDR3 size: 17 residues. Trimming removed 6 bases at V and 2 bases at J, with 20 bases between. The CDR3 region is CASSRAGTRGGNQPQHF. The DNA of the CDR3 is TGTGCCAGCAGCCGCGCCGGGACACGCGGGGGCAATCAGCCCCAGCATTTT.

The CDR3 loop reads CASSLGGGGTGEVEQYF. The CDR3 DNA follows: TGTGCCAGCAGTTTGGGCGGGGGAGGGACAGGGGAAGTCGAGCAGTACTTC. The genes are TRBV28 and TRBJ2-7; 10 nucleotides agree with TRBD1. The CDR3 contains 17 residues. Germline V CDR1 and CDR2: MDHEN, SYDVKM. The V gene end was trimmed by 3 bases and the J gene end by 6 bases; junction bases not matched to a gene: 14.

V usage is TRBV6-1 and J usage is TRBJ2-7; either TRBD1 or TRBD2 may fit D (5 bases each). The CDR3 totals 13 residues. V lost 10 bases to trimming and J lost 3 bases, with 16 bases between them. CDR1 is MNHNS and CDR2 is SASEGT in the germline V gene. The CDR3 DNA sequence: TGTGCCACCTCTAGGGGACGAGACTACGAGCAGTACTTC. Residues: CATSRGRDYEQYF.

The chain joins TRBV7-9 to TRBJ2-7, with TRBD2 as a possible D gene (6 bases). This CDR3 is 15 amino acids long. CDR1 and CDR2 from the germline V gene are SEHNR and FQNEAQ (reference sequence). V was cut by 3 bases and J by 0 bases, with 12 bases left in between. CDR3 loop: CASSFGGLSSYEQYF. CDR3 DNA sequence: TGTGCCAGCAGCTTTGGGGGACTGAGCTCCTACGAGCAGTACTTC.

The chain is built from TRBV27 and TRBJ1-1, with TRBD1 matching 9 bases. The V gene end was trimmed by 2 bases and the J gene end by 1 base; junction bases not matched to a gene: 2. Germline CDR1 reads MNHEY; CDR2 reads SMNVEV (reference sequence). The CDR3 runs 15 residues. The CDR3 coding sequence is TGTGCCAGCAGTTTAGGGACAGGGACGAACACTGAAGCTTTCTTT. Amino acids: CASSLGTGTNTEAFF.

The rearrangement joins TRBV7-2 to TRBJ2-5; 7 bases are shared with TRBD2. Unmatched junction bases numbered 8, after V lost 5 bases and J lost 5 bases. In germline, CDR1 is SGHTA, CDR2 FQGNSA. This CDR3 spans 14 amino acids. CDR3 loop: CASSPQAGLETQYF. The CDR3 coding sequence is TGTGCCAGCAGCCCTCAAGCGGGGCTTGAGACCCAGTACTTC.

The chain carries TRBV5-1 and TRBJ1-2, with D possibly TRBD1 on 5 matching bases. Trimming cost V 4 bases and J 8 bases, with 18 bases left between them. The CDR3 totals 14 residues. Germline V lookup: CDR1 SGHRS, CDR2 YFSETQ. CDR3 in DNA: TGCGCCAGCAGCCCTTCAACAGGTCTGGGGGGCTACACCTTC. Protein sequence: CASSPSTGLGGYTF.

This chain links TRBV13 with TRBJ2-3; 9 bases line up with TRBD1. CDR1 is PRHDT, CDR2 FYEKMQ, per germline (reference sequence). This CDR3 has 14 amino acids. V lost 5 bases and J lost 5; bases outside the gene matches: 5. The CDR3 protein is CASSEQGAGDTQYF. DNA for the CDR3: TGTGCCAGCAGCGAACAGGGGGCTGGAGATACGCAGTATTTT. Drawing the rest from reference TRBV13 and TRBJ2-3, the complete variable domain is AAGVIQSPRHLIKEKRETATLKCYPIPRHDTVYWYQQGPGQDPQFLISFYEKMQSDKGSIPDRFSAQQFSDYHSELNMSSLELGDSALYFCASSEQGAGDTQYFGPGTRLTVL.

The DNA of the CDR3 is TGTGCCAGCAGTCCAGCCGGGACTAGCGCGAACAATGAGCAGTTCTTC. Protein: CASSPAGTSANNEQFF. This rearrangement joins TRBV7-6 to TRBJ2-1; 10 nucleotides agree with TRBD2. V dropped 6 bases and J dropped 5; count of bases not matched to a gene: 10. The CDR3 contains 16 residues. CDR1 is SGHVS, CDR2 FNYEAQ, per germline.

On this clone itself: Within the sample, other DNA sequences also encode this same CDR3. The chain has TRBV9 and TRBJ2-1; TRBD2 agrees at 8 bases. The length of the CDR3 is 15 residues. V trimming: 0 bases; J trimming: 5 bases; junction bases outside the gene matches: 4. The V gene's germline CDR1 is SGDLS and CDR2 YYNGEE. The CDR3 loop reads CASSVAGGPHNEQFF. CDR3 bases: TGTGCCAGCAGCGTAGCGGGGGGGCCTCACAATGAGCAGTTCTTC.

This chain links TRBV5-5 with TRBJ1-2; no firm D call. The CDR3 consists of 14 residues. Germline assignment: CDR1 SGHKS and CDR2 YYEKEE (reference sequence). The V end was cut by 0 bases, the J end by 0 bases, with 6 bases between. The CDR3 loop reads CASSLGDSNYGYTF. DNA for the CDR3: TGTGCCAGCAGCTTGGGCGATTCTAACTATGGCTACACCTTC.